Below, 5 T cell receptor beta chains from the same sample are listed, as sequenced in a study of molecular identifiers for immune sequencing clone quantification. TCRdb re-called the PCR reads with MiXCR, one entry per CDR3 protein. Of a few hundred thousand distinct CDR3 sequences listed, 24% were seen once; the top ten hold about 0.74%. Sequenced: naive CD8+ T cells from blood, with Jurkat cell RNA spiked in. Documented subset: FACS-sorted CD8+CD4-CCR7+CD45RA+ naive T cells. All receptors derive from a human donor in good health. Some libraries in this study had Jurkat cell RNA spiked in.

This clonotype was recorded at least ten times. This chain joins TRBV9 and TRBJ2-2; D is ambiguous. Germline V gene lookup returns CDR1 SGDLS and CDR2 YYNGEE. V dropped 0 bases and J dropped 0 bases, with 6 bases sitting between them. The CDR3 runs 15 residues. CDR3 amino acids: CASSVGVTNTGELFF. The CDR3 nucleotides are TGTGCCAGCAGCGTAGGGGTTACGAACACCGGGGAGCTGTTTTTT.

This clonotype was observed once. This may be a read error, as it is one base from a much larger clone. J is TRBJ2-7 and V is TRBV20-1, with 10 bases lining up with TRBD1. V was pared by 4 bases and J by 0 bases, with 3 bases of the junction left unmatched. The germline CDR1 and CDR2 sequences are DFQATT and SNEGSKA (reference sequence). CDR3 length equals 14 residues. The chain's CDR3 is CSATRTGGSYEQYF. The CDR3 nucleotides read TGCAGTGCTACCCGGACAGGGGGCTCCTACGAGCAGTACTTC.

Here the CDR3 reads CATSRDTGGPEQYF. Here the CDR3 DNA reads TGTGCCACCAGCAGAGATACAGGGGGCCCCGAGCAGTACTTC. V is TRBV15 and J is TRBJ2-7; 9 positions agree with TRBD1. V lost 0 bases and J lost 6; bases outside the gene matches: 3. The CDR3 spans 14 residues. Germline V gene sequence: CDR1 LNHNV, CDR2 YYDKDF (reference sequence).

The chain employs TRBV7-6 and TRBJ2-2; the match to TRBD1 covers 8 bases. Germline V lookup: CDR1 SGHVS, CDR2 FNYEAQ. The CDR3 is 16 residues long. The V segment lost 7 bases and the J segment 0 bases; nucleotides outside the gene matches: 7. CDR3 sequence reads: CASNPDRDANTGELFF. The CDR3 bases are TGTGCCAGCAACCCGGACAGGGATGCGAACACCGGGGAGCTGTTTTTT.

This clonotype was detected a few times. This chain connects TRBV24-1 to TRBJ2-5; D possibly corresponds to TRBD1 (6 bases). Germline V gene lookup returns CDR1 KGHDR and CDR2 SFDVKD. The CDR3 totals 15 residues. Between the trimmed V and J ends, which lost 5 bases and 1 base, there was a span of 13 bases. DNA of the CDR3: TGTGCCACCAGTGCCTCGACAGGAGCCCAAGAGACCCAGTACTTC. It specifies CATSASTGAQETQYF.